This is a list of T cell receptor beta chains from one sample in a study of early T cells in non-severe SARS-CoV-2 infection. TCRdb re-derived calls from the 5' RACE reads in MiXCR, one entry per CDR3 protein. The sample holds some 80,000 distinct CDR3 sequences, under 11% seen once. The sample here was whole blood, taken at baseline. The receptors here all came from an adult who was a healthcare worker with PCR-confirmed SARS-CoV-2 infection or an uninfected control (not recorded which). The CDR3 runs from the conserved cysteine through the conserved F or W.

CDR3 length,V gene,J gene,CDR3 protein
14,TRBV7-3,TRBJ2-3,CASSWGLSTDTQYF
17,TRBV4-1,TRBJ2-2,CASSQGRQGALTGELFF
15,TRBV27,TRBJ2-7,CASSYAGGQGFEQYF
11,TRBV7-9,TRBJ1-1,CASSLNGEAFF
14,TRBV11-2,TRBJ2-7,CASSLRAYSYEQYF
17,TRBV4-1,TRBJ2-7,CASSQVYPTSGPYEQYF
14,TRBV5-1,TRBJ2-3,CASSVGESTDTQYF
15,TRBV5-1,TRBJ2-7,CASSSLQGLPYEQYF
15,TRBV28,TRBJ2-1,CASRTPGLPDNEQFF
14,TRBV28,TRBJ2-7,CASTWGGRAYEQYF
15,TRBV11-2,TRBJ1-3,CASSLDRGPGNTIYF
14,TRBV20-1,TRBJ2-5,CSARRGAGRETQYF
13,TRBV19,TRBJ2-3,CASSNLGGDTQYF
20,TRBV7-8,TRBJ2-3,CASSLAQIRQWGRDTATQYF
15,TRBV7-9,TRBJ1-4,CASSLPLSGGEKLFF
16,TRBV10-1,TRBJ2-2,CASSEDRAAFGGELFF
13,TRBV4-1,TRBJ2-3,CASSRKGSDTQYF
15,TRBV7-2,TRBJ2-1,CASSLQIAGVFEQFF
14,TRBV20-1,TRBJ2-5,CSAREGGPRGTQYF
14,TRBV28,TRBJ2-7,CASGSLDYAYEQYF
16,TRBV4-1,TRBJ1-5,CASSQDLPHSNQPQHF
13,TRBV20-1,TRBJ1-6,CSASGAGESPLHF
13,TRBV10-3,TRBJ2-5,CAISGTDQETQYF
14,TRBV10-3,TRBJ2-7,CAISGFAQGQGQYF
13,TRBV16,TRBJ1-4,CASSQGTVEKLFF
13,TRBV28,TRBJ1-3,CASSLFNGNTIYF
15,TRBV27,TRBJ2-3,CASRARGGRTDTQYF
13,TRBV11-2,TRBJ2-2,CASSLAGGRELFF
12,TRBV4-2,TRBJ1-4,CASSPGFGKLFF
14,TRBV6-4,TRBJ2-3,CASSDSTDPDTQYF
13,TRBV6-2/TRBV6-3,TRBJ2-1,CQQYLQCFNEQFF
15,TRBV5-6,TRBJ2-1,CASSSGQFSYNEQFF
16,TRBV11-2,TRBJ2-7,CASSRAGATATYEQYF
12,TRBV6-1,TRBJ2-7,CASSEMSYEQYF
13,TRBV20-1,TRBJ2-1,CSVELAVYNEQFF
13,TRBV11-2,TRBJ1-1,CASSLLVNTEAFF
11,TRBV10-3,TRBJ2-5,CAISSEGTQYF
10,TRBV6-1,TRBJ1-1,CASSDEREDF
16,TRBV9,TRBJ2-1,CASSSSLAGVYNEQFF
15,TRBV5-1,TRBJ2-5,CASSPATGGVETQYF
16,TRBV12-3/TRBV12-4,TRBJ2-5,CANSFLDIWGQETQYF
17,TRBV2,TRBJ2-2,CASRLGLAVLSTGELFF
14,TRBV6-4,TRBJ2-2,CASSELAGTGELFF
14,TRBV7-2,TRBJ2-1,CASSQRTGYNEQFF
14,TRBV10-3,TRBJ1-6,CAISPTGRSSPLHF
15,TRBV7-9,TRBJ2-3,CASSSWDSPTDTQYF
13,TRBV10-3,TRBJ2-3,CAIRGAQADTQYF
15,TRBV7-9,TRBJ2-3,CASRLGRGVTDTQYF
15,TRBV6-1,TRBJ2-1,CASSTPSLAYNEQFF
12,TRBV3-1,TRBJ2-7,CASSQTSGGQYF
15,TRBV4-1,TRBJ2-3,CASTQGAGLVDTQYF
16,TRBV12-3/TRBV12-4,TRBJ2-1,CASSLGGTLIYNEQFF
20,TRBV9,TRBJ2-4,CASSAHGRGRWTGGINIQYF
14,TRBV15,TRBJ2-4,CATSRGSRTGIQYF
16,TRBV7-9,TRBJ1-4,CASSLWRGLSNEKLFF